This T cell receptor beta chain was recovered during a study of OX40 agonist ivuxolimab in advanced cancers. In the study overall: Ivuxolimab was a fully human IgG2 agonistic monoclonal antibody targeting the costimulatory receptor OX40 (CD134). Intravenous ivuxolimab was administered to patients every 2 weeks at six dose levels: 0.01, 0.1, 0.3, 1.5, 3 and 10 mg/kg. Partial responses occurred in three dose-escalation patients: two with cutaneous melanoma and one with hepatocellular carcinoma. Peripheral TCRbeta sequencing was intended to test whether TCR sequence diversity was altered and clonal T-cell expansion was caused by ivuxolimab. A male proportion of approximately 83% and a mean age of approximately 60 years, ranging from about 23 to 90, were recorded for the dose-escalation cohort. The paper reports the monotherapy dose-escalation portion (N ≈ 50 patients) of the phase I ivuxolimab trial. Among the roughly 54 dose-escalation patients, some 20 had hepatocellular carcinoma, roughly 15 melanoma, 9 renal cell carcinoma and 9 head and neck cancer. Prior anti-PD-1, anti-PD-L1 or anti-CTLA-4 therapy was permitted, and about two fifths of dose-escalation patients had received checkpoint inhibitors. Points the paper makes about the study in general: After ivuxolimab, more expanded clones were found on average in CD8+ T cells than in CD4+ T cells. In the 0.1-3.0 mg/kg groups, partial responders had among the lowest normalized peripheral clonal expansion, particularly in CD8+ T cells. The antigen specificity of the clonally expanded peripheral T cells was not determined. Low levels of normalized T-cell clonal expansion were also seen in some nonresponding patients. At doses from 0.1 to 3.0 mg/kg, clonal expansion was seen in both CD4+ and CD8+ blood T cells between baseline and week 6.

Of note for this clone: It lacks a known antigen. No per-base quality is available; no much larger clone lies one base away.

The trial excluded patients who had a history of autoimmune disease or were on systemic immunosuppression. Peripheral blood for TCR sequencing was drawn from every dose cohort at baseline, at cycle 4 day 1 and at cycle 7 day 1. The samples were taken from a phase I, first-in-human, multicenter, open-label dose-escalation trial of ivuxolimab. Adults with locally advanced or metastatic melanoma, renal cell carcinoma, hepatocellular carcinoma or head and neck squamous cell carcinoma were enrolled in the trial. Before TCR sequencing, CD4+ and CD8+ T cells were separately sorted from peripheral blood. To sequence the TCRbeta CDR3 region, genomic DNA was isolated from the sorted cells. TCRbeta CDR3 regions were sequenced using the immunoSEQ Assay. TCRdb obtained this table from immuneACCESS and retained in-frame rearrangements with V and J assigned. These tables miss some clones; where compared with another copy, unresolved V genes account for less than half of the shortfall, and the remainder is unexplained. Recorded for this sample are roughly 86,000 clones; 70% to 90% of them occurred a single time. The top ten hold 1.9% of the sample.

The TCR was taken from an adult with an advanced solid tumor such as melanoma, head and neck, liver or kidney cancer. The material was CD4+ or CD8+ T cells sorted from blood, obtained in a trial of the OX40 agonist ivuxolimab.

The CDR3 reads CASSLSGLATENTGELFF. In nucleotide form, the sequence is TGTGCCAGCAGTTTATCGGGACTAGCGACGGAGAACACCGGGGAGCTGTTTTTT. The V and J segments used are TRBV28 and TRBJ2-2, and TRBD2 matches 10 of the central bases. Its CDR3 holds 18 amino acids, cysteine through phenylalanine. Just CDR3 DNA is preserved here, 54 bases in frame from base 1. CDR1 MDHEN and CDR2 SYDVKM were looked up in the germline V gene. After removal of 1 base from V and 1 base from J, the junction retains 6 bases not matched to a gene. Reference TRBV28 and TRBJ2-2 genes cover what lies past the CDR3, so the full variable domain is DVKVTQSSRYLVKRTGEKVFLECVQDMDHENMFWYRQDPGLGLRLIYFSYDVKMKEKGDIPEGYSVSREKKERFSLILESASTNQTSMYLCASSLSGLATENTGELFFGEGSRLTVL.